There are a few counts of the clone carrying this T cell receptor beta chain. This specimen belongs to a study of blood T cell repertoires in COVID-19. On the study more broadly: COVID-19 samples from acute and convalescent phases originated in the United States, Italy and Spain. The cDNA or gDNA used as material had been derived from T cells, B-cell-depleted T cells, or PBMCs.

In the source study's methods: Quantification of nucleated cells was approximated via reference gene primer amplification. The protocol was immunoSEQ multiplex PCR, while the TCRdb copy is restricted to in-frame clones and leaves out a portion. That table gives V, J and clone size, and the DNA gave D and trimming. This sample has 200,000 to 300,000 clones, with approximately 78% found just once. The CDR3 runs 16 residues. CDR1 and CDR2 from the germline V gene are ENHRY and SYGVKD. V was trimmed by 4 bases and J by 0 bases, leaving 14 bases between them. This sequence was found in a woman aged 55-75 years with active or convalescent COVID-19. The chain joins TRBV10-3 to TRBJ2-3; tentative D call: TRBD2 (7 bases). Sequenced sample: peripheral blood. The CDR3 is CAISAGGPASTDTQYF. CDR3 DNA sequence: TGTGCCATCAGTGCGGGGGGCCCCGCTAGCACAGATACGCAGTATTTT.